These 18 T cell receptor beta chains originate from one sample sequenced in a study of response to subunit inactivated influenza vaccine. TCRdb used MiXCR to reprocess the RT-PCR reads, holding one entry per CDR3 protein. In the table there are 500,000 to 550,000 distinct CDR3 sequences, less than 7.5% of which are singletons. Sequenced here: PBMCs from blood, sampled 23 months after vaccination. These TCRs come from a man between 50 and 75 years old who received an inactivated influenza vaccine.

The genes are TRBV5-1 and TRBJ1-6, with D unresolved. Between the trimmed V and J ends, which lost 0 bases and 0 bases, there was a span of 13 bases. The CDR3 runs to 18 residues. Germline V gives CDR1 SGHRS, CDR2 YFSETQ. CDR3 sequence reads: CASSLAPSESSYNSPLHF. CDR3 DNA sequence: TGCGCCAGCAGCTTGGCCCCAAGCGAAAGCTCCTATAATTCACCCCTCCACTTT.

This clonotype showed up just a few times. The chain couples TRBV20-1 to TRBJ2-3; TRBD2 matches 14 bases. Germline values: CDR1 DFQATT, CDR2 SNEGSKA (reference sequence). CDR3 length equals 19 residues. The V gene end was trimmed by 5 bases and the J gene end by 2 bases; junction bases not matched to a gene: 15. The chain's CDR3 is CSAEGGLGLAGAYTDTQYF. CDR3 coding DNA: TGCAGTGCTGAGGGGGGCTTGGGACTAGCGGGGGCCTACACAGATACGCAGTATTTT.

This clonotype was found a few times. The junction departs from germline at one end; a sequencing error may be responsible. The DNA for the CDR3 is TGTGCCCATCCTCCTCCCCCTATTTACCAGGAGACCCAGTACTTC. It is translated as CAHPPPPIYQETQYF. The chain recombines TRBV10-3 with TRBJ2-5, with D unresolved. The germline CDR1 and CDR2 sequences are ENHRY and SYGVKD. This CDR3 has 15 residues.

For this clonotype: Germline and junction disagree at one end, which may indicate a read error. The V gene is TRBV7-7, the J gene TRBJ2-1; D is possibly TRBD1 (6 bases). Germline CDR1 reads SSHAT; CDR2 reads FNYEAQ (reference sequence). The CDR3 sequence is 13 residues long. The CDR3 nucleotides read TGTGCTAGCAGCTTATCACAGGGTAGGGAGCAGTTCTTC. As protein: CASSLSQGREQFF.

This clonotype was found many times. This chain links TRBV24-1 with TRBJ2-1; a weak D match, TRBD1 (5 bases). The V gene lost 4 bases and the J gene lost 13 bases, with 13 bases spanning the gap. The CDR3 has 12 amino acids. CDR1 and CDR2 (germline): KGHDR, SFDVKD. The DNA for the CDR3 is TGTGCCACCAGTGACCAGGGTCTGGCACAGTTCTTC. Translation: CATSDQGLAQFF.

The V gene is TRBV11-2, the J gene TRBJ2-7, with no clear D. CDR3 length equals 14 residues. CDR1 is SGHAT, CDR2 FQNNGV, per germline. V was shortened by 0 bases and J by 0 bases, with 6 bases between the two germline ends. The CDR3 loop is CASSLDPVSYEQYF. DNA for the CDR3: TGTGCCAGCAGCTTAGATCCAGTCTCCTACGAGCAGTACTTC.

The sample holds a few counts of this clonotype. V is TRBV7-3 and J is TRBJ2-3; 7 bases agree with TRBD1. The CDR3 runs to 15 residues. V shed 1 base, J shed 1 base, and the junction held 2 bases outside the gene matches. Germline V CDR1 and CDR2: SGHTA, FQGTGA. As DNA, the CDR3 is TGTGCCAGCAGCTTAAGGGGACAGCGCACAGATACGCAGTATTTT. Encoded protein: CASSLRGQRTDTQYF. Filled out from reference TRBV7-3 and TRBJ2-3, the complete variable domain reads GAGVSQTPSNKVTEKGKYVELRCDPISGHTALYWYRQSLGQGPEFLIYFQGTGAADDSGLPNDRFFAVRPEGSVSTLKIQRTERGDSAVYLCASSLRGQRTDTQYFGPGTRLTVL.

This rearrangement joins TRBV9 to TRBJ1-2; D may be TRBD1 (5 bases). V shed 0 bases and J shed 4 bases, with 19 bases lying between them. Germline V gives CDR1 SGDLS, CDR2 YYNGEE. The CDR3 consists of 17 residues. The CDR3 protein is CASSVANSGTASYGYTF. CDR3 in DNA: TGTGCCAGCAGCGTAGCCAACTCCGGGACGGCGAGCTATGGCTACACCTTC.

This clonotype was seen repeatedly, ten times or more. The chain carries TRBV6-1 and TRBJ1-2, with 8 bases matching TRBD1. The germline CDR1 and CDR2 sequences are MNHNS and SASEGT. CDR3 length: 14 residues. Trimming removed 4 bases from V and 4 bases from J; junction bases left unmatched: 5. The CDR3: CASSARGQGYGYTF. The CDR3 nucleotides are TGTGCCAGCAGTGCCAGAGGACAGGGCTATGGCTACACCTTC.

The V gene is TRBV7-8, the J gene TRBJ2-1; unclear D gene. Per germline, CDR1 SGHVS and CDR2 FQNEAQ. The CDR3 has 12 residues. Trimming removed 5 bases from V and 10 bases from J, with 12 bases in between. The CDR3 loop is CASSRAAWEQFF. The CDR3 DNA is TGTGCCAGCAGCCGGGCCGCCTGGGAGCAGTTCTTC.

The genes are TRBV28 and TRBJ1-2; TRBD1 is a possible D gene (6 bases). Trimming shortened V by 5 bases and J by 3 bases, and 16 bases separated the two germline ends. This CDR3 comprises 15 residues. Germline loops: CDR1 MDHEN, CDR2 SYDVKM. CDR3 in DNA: TGTGCCAGCAGTCCCGCAGGGACAACTGACTATGGCTACACCTTC. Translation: CASSPAGTTDYGYTF.

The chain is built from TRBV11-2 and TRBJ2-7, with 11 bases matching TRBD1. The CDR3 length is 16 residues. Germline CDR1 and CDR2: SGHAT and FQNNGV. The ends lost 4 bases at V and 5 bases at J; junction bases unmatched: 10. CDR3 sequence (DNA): TGTGCCAGCAGCTCTCCTAGGACAGGGGGCTGGCACGAGCAGTACTTC. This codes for CASSSPRTGGWHEQYF.

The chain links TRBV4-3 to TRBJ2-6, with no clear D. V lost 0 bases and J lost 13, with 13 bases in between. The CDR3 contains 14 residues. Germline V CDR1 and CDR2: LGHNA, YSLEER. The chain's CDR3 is CASSQDLDLRVLTF. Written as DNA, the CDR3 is TGCGCCAGCAGCCAAGATCTAGACCTTAGGGTCCTGACTTTC.

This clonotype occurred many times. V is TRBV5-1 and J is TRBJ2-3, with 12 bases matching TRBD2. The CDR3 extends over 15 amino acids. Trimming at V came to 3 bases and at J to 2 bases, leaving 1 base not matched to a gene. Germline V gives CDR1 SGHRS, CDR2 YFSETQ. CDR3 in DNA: TGCGCCAGCAGCTCTAGCGGGAGGGTCACAGATACGCAGTATTTT. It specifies CASSSSGRVTDTQYF.

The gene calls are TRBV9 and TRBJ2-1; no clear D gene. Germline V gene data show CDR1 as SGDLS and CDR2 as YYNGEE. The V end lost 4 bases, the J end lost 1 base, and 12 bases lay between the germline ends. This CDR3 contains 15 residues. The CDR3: CASSPRTKSYNEQFF. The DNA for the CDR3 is TGTGCCAGCAGCCCCCGCACAAAATCCTACAATGAGCAGTTCTTC.

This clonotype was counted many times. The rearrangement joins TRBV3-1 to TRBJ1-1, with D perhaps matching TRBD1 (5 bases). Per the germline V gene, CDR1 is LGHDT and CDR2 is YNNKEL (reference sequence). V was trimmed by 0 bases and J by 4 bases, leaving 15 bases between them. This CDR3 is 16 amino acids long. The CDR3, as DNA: TGTGCCAGCAGCCAAGAGTGGACGGGGGGAAGCACTGAAGCTTTCTTT. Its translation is CASSQEWTGGSTEAFF. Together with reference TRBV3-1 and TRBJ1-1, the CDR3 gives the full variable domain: DTAVSQTPKYLVTQMGNDKSIKCEQNLGHDTMYWYKQDSKKFLKIMFSYNNKELIINETVPNRFSPKSPDKAHLNLHINSLELGDSAVYFCASSQEWTGGSTEAFFGQGTRLTVV.

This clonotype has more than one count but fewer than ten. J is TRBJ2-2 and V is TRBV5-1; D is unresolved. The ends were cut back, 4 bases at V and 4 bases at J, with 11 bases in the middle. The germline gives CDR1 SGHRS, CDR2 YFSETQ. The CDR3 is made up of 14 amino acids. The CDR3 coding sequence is TGCGCCAGCAGCCGTGGGCAGGCCACCGGGGAGCTGTTTTTT. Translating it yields CASSRGQATGELFF.

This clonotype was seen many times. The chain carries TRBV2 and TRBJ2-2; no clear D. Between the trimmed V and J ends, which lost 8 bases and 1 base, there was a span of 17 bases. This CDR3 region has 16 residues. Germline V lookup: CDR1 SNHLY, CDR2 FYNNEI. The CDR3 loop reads CASVLVGRMNTGELFF. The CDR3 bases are TGTGCCAGCGTCCTGGTGGGCAGGATGAACACCGGGGAGCTGTTTTTT.